This paragraph covers one TCR beta chain sequence. This clonotype was seen a handful of times. The clone's antigen remains unknown. No base quality information exists; no much larger clone differs at one position. CDR1 and CDR2 were assigned from the germline V gene as MGHDK and SYGVNS. Its CDR3 holds 12 amino acids, cysteine through phenylalanine. Only the CDR3 DNA is retained, 36 bases long and in frame from the first base. V is pared back by 5 bases and J by 13 bases, with 17 bases lying between the germline termini. The sample originates from a study of T cells in Graves' hyperthyroidism and ophthalmopathy (dated by TCRdb to about 2019). Regarding the study in general: Peripheral blood samples were taken at initial diagnosis, before any treatment was given. TCR Vbeta CDR3 sequencing of 140 or so peripheral blood samples (about 45 ophthalmopathy, 70 to 85 hyperthyroidism and approximately 17 progressor patients) is reported in the paper. To identify TCR V-J signatures that set the groups apart, the researchers used a discovery cohort of more than 95 patients, made up of under 45 with Graves' ophthalmopathy and 55 to 65 with stable Graves' hyperthyroidism. After sampling, hyperthyroidism patients received methimazole starting at 30 mg daily, and ophthalmopathy patients received high-dose intravenous methylprednisolone. Whether ophthalmopathy could be predicted prospectively was tested in an independent validation cohort made up of roughly 19 hyperthyroidism patients plus 17 patients who later progressed to ophthalmopathy. Thyroid tissue and blood T-cell repertoires from about six Graves' hyperthyroidism patients were also compared in the study. The roughly 91 discovery patients were randomly divided into training and test sets at a 7:3 ratio. Findings and caveats that apply to the study as a whole: Ophthalmopathy was separated from stable hyperthyroidism by a 13 V-J signature model, with around 90% sensitivity and roughly 81% specificity obtained in cross-validation and 80%/75% obtained in testing. Sample size was not statistically predetermined, and blinding of investigators to group allocation was not performed. Most expanded thyroid clonotypes (frequency above 0.001) were also detected in blood, suggesting blood repertoires may reflect thyroid immune responses. In validation, the model predicted progression to ophthalmopathy with approximately 71% sensitivity and roughly 75% specificity, a median of about 6 months before onset.

The TCR beta CDR3 regions were amplified from the RNA transcripts. The first round of RT-PCR for the TCR CDR3 was performed with the HTBI primer set and the Qiagen OneStep RT-PCR kit. A second multiplex PCR round built the libraries, followed by size selection and purification. Libraries were sequenced paired-end with 100 bp reads on an Illumina HiSeq2000. Concerning the study's data processing: SOAPnuke was used to process the raw data, removing reads that contained adapters or uncalled bases, had a mean Phred below 15, or lacked an exact match to the constant primer or identifier. COPE v1.2.5 was used to merge high-quality paired reads, and clonotypes were defined as unique nucleotide sequences. MiTCR v1.1 was used to align the clonotypes against IMGT TRBV, TRBD and TRBJ reference segments. The analysis included only V-J combinations with a frequency above 0.0001, which together covered 99% to 99.2% of the repertoires. The TCS score was defined as F50 (clonal expansion) divided by E x V (chaos), with BLOSUM62-based TCRdist calculated between CDR3 peptides within each V-J. Welch's t-statistics and random forest reduced around 510 V-J features to about 12, which were used in a naive Bayes classifier (R e1071). In TCRdb, the public reads were trimmed at Q25 with fastp and aligned with MiXCR, with productive beta chains retained. One record per CDR3 amino acid sequence lists the most common genes and DNA. The V and J calls, along with clone size, are taken from TCRdb and not from the paper's own processing. Within this sample are hundreds of thousands of distinct CDR3 sequences, with roughly 15% of them counted one time only. Clones ranked in the top ten supply less than 15% of the sample.

Ophthalmopathy patients had moderately to severely active disease, Clinical Activity Score of at least 3, NOSPECS grade of at least 4, and duration under 3 months. Any patient with an uncontrolled infection, another autoimmune disease, pregnancy or lactation was excluded. Diagnoses were established on the basis of clinical symptoms, serum thyroxine and TRAb, thyroid ultrasound, and orbital computed tomography. Ficoll-Paque density gradient centrifugation was used to isolate PBMCs from approximately 10 ml of fresh peripheral blood. Total RNA was extracted with Trizol reagent, and quality was checked on an Agilent 2100 Bioanalyzer.

Source material: blood. Recombination linked TRBV25-1 to TRBJ2-5; the D gene is perhaps TRBD1 or TRBD2, each of them matching over 6 bases. The sequence came from a man between 18 and 35 years old with Graves' ophthalmopathy. At the DNA level, the sequence is TGTGCCAGCAGTATCCAGGGAAGGGGGGTGTACTTC. Its protein product is CASSIQGRGVYF.